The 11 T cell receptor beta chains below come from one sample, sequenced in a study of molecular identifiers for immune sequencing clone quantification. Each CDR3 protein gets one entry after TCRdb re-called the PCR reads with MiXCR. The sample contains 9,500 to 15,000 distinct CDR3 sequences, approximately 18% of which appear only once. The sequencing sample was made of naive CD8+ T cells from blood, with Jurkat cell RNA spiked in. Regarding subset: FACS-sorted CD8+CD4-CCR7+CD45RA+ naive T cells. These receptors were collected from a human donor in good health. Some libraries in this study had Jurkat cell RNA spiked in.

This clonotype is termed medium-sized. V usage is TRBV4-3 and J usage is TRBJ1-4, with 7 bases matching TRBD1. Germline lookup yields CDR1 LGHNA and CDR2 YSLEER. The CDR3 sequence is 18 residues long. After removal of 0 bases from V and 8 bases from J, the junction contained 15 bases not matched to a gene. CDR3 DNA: TGCGCCAGCAGCCAAGATCAAGTACTGGGACAGATCGGGGAAAAACTGTTTTTT. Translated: CASSQDQVLGQIGEKLFF.

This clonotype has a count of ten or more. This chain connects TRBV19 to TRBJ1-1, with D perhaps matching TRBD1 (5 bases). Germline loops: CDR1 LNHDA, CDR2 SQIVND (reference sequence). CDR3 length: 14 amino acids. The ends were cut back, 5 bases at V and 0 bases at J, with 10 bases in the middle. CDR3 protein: CASSFGGVNTEAFF. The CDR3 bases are TGTGCCAGTAGTTTTGGGGGGGTGAACACTGAAGCTTTCTTT.

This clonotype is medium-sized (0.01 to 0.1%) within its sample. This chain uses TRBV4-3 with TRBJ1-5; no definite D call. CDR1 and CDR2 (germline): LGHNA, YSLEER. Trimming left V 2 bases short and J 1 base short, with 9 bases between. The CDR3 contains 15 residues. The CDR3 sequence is CASSQRLGSNQPQHF. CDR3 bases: TGCGCCAGCAGCCAACGGTTGGGGAGCAATCAGCCCCAGCATTTT.

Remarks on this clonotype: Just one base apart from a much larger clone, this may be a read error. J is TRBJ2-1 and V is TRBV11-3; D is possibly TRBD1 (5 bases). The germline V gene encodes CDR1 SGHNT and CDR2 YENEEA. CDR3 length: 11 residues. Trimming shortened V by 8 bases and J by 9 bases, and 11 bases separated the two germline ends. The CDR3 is CASGLGPEQFF. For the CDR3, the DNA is TGTGCCAGCGGTCTGGGGCCTGAGCAGTTCTTC.

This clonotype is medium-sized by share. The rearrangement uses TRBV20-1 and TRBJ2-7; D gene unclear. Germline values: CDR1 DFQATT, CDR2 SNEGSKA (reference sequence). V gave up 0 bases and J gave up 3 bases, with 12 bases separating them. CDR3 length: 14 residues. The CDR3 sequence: CSARDLVESYEQYF. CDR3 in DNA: TGCAGTGCTAGAGATCTTGTCGAAAGCTACGAGCAGTACTTC.

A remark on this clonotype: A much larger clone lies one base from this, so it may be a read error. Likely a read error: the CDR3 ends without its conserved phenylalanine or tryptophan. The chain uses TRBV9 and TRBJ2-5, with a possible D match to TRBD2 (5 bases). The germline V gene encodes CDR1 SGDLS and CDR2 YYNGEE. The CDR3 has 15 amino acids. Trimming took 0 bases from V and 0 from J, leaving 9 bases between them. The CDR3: CASSVGGADQETQYS. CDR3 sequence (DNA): TGTGCCAGCAGCGTAGGGGGAGCGGACCAAGAGACCCAGTACTCC.

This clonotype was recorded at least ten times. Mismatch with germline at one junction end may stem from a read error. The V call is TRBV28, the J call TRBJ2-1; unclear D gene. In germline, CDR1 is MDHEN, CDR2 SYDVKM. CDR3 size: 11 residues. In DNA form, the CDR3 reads TGTGCCAGCAGTTTTGACTCCCGCGAGGACTTC. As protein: CASSFDSREDF.

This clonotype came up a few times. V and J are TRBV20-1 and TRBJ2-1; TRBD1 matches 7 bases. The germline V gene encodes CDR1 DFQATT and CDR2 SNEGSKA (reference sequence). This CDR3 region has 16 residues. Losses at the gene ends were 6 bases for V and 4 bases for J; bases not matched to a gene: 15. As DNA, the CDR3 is TGCAGTGCCTCCTCCGTTGACAGGGCACCATACAATGAGCAGTTCTTC. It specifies CSASSVDRAPYNEQFF.

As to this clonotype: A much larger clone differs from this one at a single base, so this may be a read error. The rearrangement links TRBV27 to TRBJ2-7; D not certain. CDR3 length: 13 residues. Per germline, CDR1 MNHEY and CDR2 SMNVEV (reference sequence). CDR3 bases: TGTGCCAGCAAGTACAGCCAATCCTACGGGCAGTACTTC. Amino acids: CASKYSQSYGQYF.

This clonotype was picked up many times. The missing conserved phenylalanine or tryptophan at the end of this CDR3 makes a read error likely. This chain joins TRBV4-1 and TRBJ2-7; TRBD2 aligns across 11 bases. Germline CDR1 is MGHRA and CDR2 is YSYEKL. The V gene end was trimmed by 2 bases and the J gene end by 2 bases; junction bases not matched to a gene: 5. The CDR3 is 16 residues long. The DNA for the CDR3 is TGCGCCAGCAGCCAACAACTAGCGGGGGTCCCCTACGAGCAGTACCTC. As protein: CASSQQLAGVPYEQYL.

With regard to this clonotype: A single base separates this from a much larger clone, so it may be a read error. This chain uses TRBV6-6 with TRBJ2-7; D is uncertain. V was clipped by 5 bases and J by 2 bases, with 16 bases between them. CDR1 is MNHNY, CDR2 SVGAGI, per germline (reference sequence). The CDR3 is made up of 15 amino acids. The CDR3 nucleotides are TGTGCCAGCAGTACCGGACCCCTCTCCACCTACGAGCAGTACTTC. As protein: CASSTGPLSTYEQYF.